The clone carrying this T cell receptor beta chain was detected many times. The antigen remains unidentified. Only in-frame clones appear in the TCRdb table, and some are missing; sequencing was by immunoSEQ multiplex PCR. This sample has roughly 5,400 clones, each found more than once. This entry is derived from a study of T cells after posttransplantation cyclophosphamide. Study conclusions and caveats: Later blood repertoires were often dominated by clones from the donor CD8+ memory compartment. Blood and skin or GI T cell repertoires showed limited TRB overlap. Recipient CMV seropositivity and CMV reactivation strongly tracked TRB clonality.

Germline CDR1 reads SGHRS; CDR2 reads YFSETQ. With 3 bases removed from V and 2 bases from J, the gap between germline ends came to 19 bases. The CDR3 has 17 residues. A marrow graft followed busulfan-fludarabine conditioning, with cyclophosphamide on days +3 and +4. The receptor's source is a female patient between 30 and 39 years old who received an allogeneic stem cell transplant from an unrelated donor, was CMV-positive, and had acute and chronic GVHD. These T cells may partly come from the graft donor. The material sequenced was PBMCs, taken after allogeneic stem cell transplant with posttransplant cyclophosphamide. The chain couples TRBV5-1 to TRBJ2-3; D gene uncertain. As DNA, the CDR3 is TGCGCCAGCAGCTGGCCCCCCGGCGGCAGCATCACAGATACGCAGTATTTT. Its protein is CASSWPPGGSITDTQYF.